The source of this TCR beta chain is a study of blood T cell repertoires in COVID-19. Looking at the study overall: Sites in the United States, Italy and Spain provided acute and convalescent COVID-19 samples. T cells, B-cell-depleted T cells, or PBMCs supplied cDNA or gDNA.

The CDR3 consists of 13 residues. Germline V gene lookup returns CDR1 MDHEN and CDR2 SYDVKM. V lost 10 bases to trimming and J lost 5 bases, with 17 bases between them. Per the original data handling: The assay estimated nucleated cells by amplifying reference gene primers. Only in-frame clones appear in the TCRdb table, and some are missing; sequencing was by immunoSEQ multiplex PCR. V and J calls and clone size follow that table, whereas D and trimming were derived from the DNA. This table has 14,000 to 15,000 clones, around 89% appearing once. The sequence was obtained from a human donor in a cohort sampled during active COVID-19. The sample was peripheral blood. This chain links TRBV28 with TRBJ1-1, with a tentative D call TRBD1 (5 bases). The CDR3 sequence: CATNTGFRTEAFF. CDR3 DNA sequence: TGTGCCACCAATACAGGATTTAGGACTGAAGCTTTCTTT.